This TCR beta chain was found in a study of shared clonotypes between healthy human individuals. The authors split each subset's genomic DNA evenly across several immunoSEQ plates. The assay was immunoSEQ multiplex PCR, and TCRdb's table has in-frame clones only and misses some. The top ten hold around 0.37% of the sample, which has roughly 2,500,000 clones, 93% seen once. V gave up 0 bases and J gave up 3 bases; unmatched junction bases: 7. CDR1 is MNHEY and CDR2 is SVGAGI in the germline V gene. The CDR3 is made up of 16 amino acids. The chain employs TRBV6-5 and TRBJ2-7; 8 nucleotides align to TRBD2. The sequencing input was naive CD4+ T cells from PBMCs. Regarding subset: CD45RA+ positively selected. The receptor comes from a man aged 18 to 35 in good health. Some clones in this sample may be carry-over from other donors' samples. The CDR3 DNA reads as TGTGCCAGCAGTTACTCCCAACTAGCGGCTAACTACGAGCAGTACTTC. Its protein is CASSYSQLAANYEQYF.